This entry concerns a single T cell receptor beta chain. Its antigen is unidentified. This sample is part of a study of T cell responses to AZD1222 COVID-19 vaccine. Study-level findings and limits: Per reports, nearly half of all spike-specific TCRs target regions that are unmutated in variants. Seropositivity was recorded at baseline in only six AZD1222 recipients. Donors skewed white British and female; clonal diversity was possibly underestimated.

Trimming took 6 bases from V and 10 from J, leaving 15 bases between them. Germline assignment: CDR1 MDHEN and CDR2 SYDVKM. The CDR3 is 13 amino acids. The assay was immunoSEQ multiplex PCR, and TCRdb's table has in-frame clones only and misses some. The table lists about 150,000 clones, 90% of them singletons. Here the sequenced sample was peripheral blood, taken on day 0 of AZD1222 vaccination. This chain joins TRBV28 and TRBJ1-4; no clear D. The sequence came from an adult in good health. The CDR3 DNA sequence: TGTGCCAGCAGGCCGAGTCCCGGTGGAAAACTGTTTTTT. Translating gives CASRPSPGGKLFF.